The 22 T cell receptor beta chains below come from one sample, sequenced in a study of identical twins (dated by TCRdb to between 2015 and 2016). Libraries were constructed by 5' RACE. Sequencing used an Illumina HiSeq 2000. TCRdb handled the public reads itself, with Q25 trimming in fastp and clone calling in MiXCR, and kept productive beta chains. Duplicate CDR3 protein sequences are folded into a single record with the most common DNA and genes. The sample table shows approximately 600,000 distinct CDR3 sequences, and roughly 7.1% are seen once. The ten largest clonotypes hold roughly 1.6% of the sample. The same specimen was also included in a second study, on yellow fever vaccine responses in identical twins.

The sequencing input was PBMCs. All receptors derive from a woman aged 18 to 35 in good health.

The V gene is TRBV7-9, the J gene TRBJ1-2, with 7 bases lining up with TRBD1. This CDR3 has 14 residues. V was pared by 4 bases and J by 8 bases, with 10 bases of the junction left unmatched. CDR1 is SEHNR, CDR2 FQNEAQ, per germline (reference sequence). CDR3 sequence reads: CASSSGTAGRGYTF. DNA for the CDR3: TGTGCCAGCAGCTCCGGGACAGCGGGACGGGGCTACACCTTC. The full variable domain, completed using reference TRBV7-9 and TRBJ1-2, is DTGVSQNPRHKITKRGQNVTFRCDPISEHNRLYWYRQTLGQGPEFLTYFQNEAQLEKSRLLSDRFSAERPKGSFSTLEIQRTEQGDSAMYLCASSSGTAGRGYTFGSGTRLTVV.

The CDR3 DNA is TGTGCCAGCAGACGAACCACAACTAATGAAAAACTGTTTTTT. Amino acids: CASRRTTTNEKLFF. The rearrangement uses TRBV6-1 and TRBJ1-4; no reliable D call. Looked up from germline, CDR1 is MNHNS and CDR2 is SASEGT. With 6 bases removed from V and 0 bases from J, the gap between germline ends came to 8 bases. The CDR3 totals 14 residues.

The chain carries TRBV12-3 or TRBV12-4 and TRBJ1-6; D remains ambiguous. Trimming removed 7 bases at V and 7 bases at J, with 17 bases between. The CDR3 is 15 amino acids. For the CDR3, the DNA is TGTGCCAGCACCCCTCGATTGGGAAGCAATTCACCCCTCCACTTT. Translating gives CASTPRLGSNSPLHF.

This clonotype has ten or more counts. V is TRBV12-3 or TRBV12-4 and J is TRBJ2-3, with 8 positions matching TRBD1. The CDR3 runs to 14 residues. V lost 3 bases and J lost 4; bases outside the gene matches: 3. In nucleotides, the CDR3 is TGTGCCAGCAGTTTCTCAGGGGGCTCAGATACGCAGTATTTT. Translation gives CASSFSGGSDTQYF.

This chain joins TRBV25-1 and TRBJ2-7; tentatively, D is TRBD1 or TRBD2 (5 bases each). This CDR3 contains 15 residues. The V gene lost 5 bases and the J gene lost 3 bases, with 17 bases spanning the gap. The V gene's germline CDR1 is MGHDK and CDR2 SYGVNS. In DNA, the CDR3 is TGTGCCAGCAGTCCCCCCGGGACCAAGAGCTACGAGCAGTACGTC. It specifies CASSPPGTKSYEQYV.

This clonotype was counted between two and nine times. V gene TRBV4-1 combines with J gene TRBJ2-1; 10 bases agree with TRBD2. The germline CDR1 and CDR2 sequences are MGHRA and YSYEKL. V gave up 2 bases and J gave up 7 bases; unmatched junction bases: 11. The CDR3 is 17 residues long. CDR3 nucleotides: TGCGCCAGCAGCCAACCCCGGGCTAGCGGGAGTGGGAATGAGCAGTTCTTC. It is translated as CASSQPRASGSGNEQFF.

The chain has TRBV3-1 and TRBJ1-3; tentative D call: TRBD1 (5 bases). Per the germline V gene, CDR1 is LGHDT and CDR2 is YNNKEL (reference sequence). The CDR3 sequence is 14 residues long. With 7 bases removed from V and 4 bases from J, the gap between germline ends came to 14 bases. The CDR3 loop reads CASTLGAVGNTIYF. The DNA for the CDR3 is TGTGCCAGCACACTCGGGGCGGTCGGAAACACCATATATTTT. Together with reference TRBV3-1 and TRBJ1-3, the CDR3 gives the full variable domain: DTAVSQTPKYLVTQMGNDKSIKCEQNLGHDTMYWYKQDSKKFLKIMFSYNNKELIINETVPNRFSPKSPDKAHLNLHINSLELGDSAVYFCASTLGAVGNTIYFGEGSWLTVV.

The V gene is TRBV10-3, the J gene TRBJ1-1, with D possibly being TRBD1 (6 bases). Deletions cut 7 bases from V and 5 bases from J, with 14 bases between. This CDR3 is 13 amino acids long. Germline V gene data show CDR1 as ENHRY and CDR2 as SYGVKD. CDR3 sequence: CAINRGAGTEAFF. CDR3 sequence (DNA): TGTGCCATCAATAGGGGGGCGGGGACTGAAGCTTTCTTT.

V usage is TRBV7-9 and J usage is TRBJ2-7, with D hard to call. The CDR3 extends over 14 amino acids. The germline V and J ends were trimmed by 5 bases and 2 bases, with 13 bases remaining between them. Germline CDR1 and CDR2: SEHNR and FQNEAQ (reference sequence). CDR3 sequence (DNA): TGTGCCAGCAGCCCGCCCGACAAGGCCTACGAGCAGTACTTC. This encodes CASSPPDKAYEQYF.

This clonotype was counted a few times. This chain connects TRBV5-6 to TRBJ2-2, with D perhaps matching TRBD1 (5 bases). The CDR3 contains 15 residues. Germline V gene lookup returns CDR1 SGHDT and CDR2 YYEEEE. V was shortened by 3 bases and J by 1 base, with 10 bases between the two germline ends. The chain's CDR3 is CASSSPRGNTGELFF. The CDR3 DNA follows: TGTGCCAGCAGCTCCCCTAGGGGGAACACCGGGGAGCTGTTTTTT.

The table lists this clonotype with many counts. The chain carries TRBV12-3 or TRBV12-4 and TRBJ2-3, with 12 bases identical to TRBD2. There are 16 residues in the CDR3. J lost 3 bases, V lost 6 bases, and 7 bases had no gene match. As DNA, the CDR3 is TGTGCCAGCAGCAACCTAGCGGGAGGGCCGACAGATACGCAGTATTTT. Amino acid sequence: CASSNLAGGPTDTQYF.

This clonotype was seen a handful of times. This chain uses TRBV5-5 with TRBJ2-5, with 11 bases identical to TRBD1. J gave up 5 bases and V 2 bases, and 5 bases lay outside the gene matches. The germline V gene has CDR1 SGHKS and CDR2 YYEKEE (reference sequence). The CDR3 extends over 15 amino acids. CDR3 region: CASSFRTGGMETQYF. CDR3 DNA: TGTGCCAGCAGCTTTAGGACAGGGGGCATGGAGACCCAGTACTTC.

This rearrangement joins TRBV5-1 to TRBJ2-3, with TRBD2 identical over 9 bases. V shed 4 bases and J 5 bases; nucleotides not matched to a gene: 8. CDR1 and CDR2 (germline): SGHRS, YFSETQ. The CDR3 totals 15 residues. This CDR3 is CASSLRGGAGDTQYF. CDR3 bases: TGCGCCAGCAGCCTCCGCGGGGGGGCCGGAGATACGCAGTATTTT.

This clonotype appeared a few times. The V and J genes are TRBV20-1 and TRBJ1-3; D unclear. CDR3 size: 15 residues. Trimming took 5 bases from V and 0 from J, leaving 14 bases between them. Germline values: CDR1 DFQATT, CDR2 SNEGSKA (reference sequence). For the CDR3, the DNA is TGCAGTGCTGAACTAGCGGGGAGCTCTGGAAACACCATATATTTT. Translated, it gives CSAELAGSSGNTIYF.

The chain has TRBV29-1 and TRBJ2-1; the match to TRBD2 covers 9 bases. The CDR3 contains 16 residues. V lost 4 bases, J lost 7 bases, and 14 bases stayed unmatched. Germline CDR1 SQVTM, CDR2 ANQGSEA. The CDR3 nucleotides read TGCAGCGTTGGGGGGGGTAGCGGGGGACCCGGTAATGAGCAGTTCTTC. As protein: CSVGGGSGGPGNEQFF.

This clonotype was seen repeatedly, ten times or more. The chain is built from TRBV5-1 and TRBJ2-2, with a possible D match to TRBD1 (5 bases). The germline CDR1 and CDR2 sequences are SGHRS and YFSETQ. The CDR3 consists of 15 residues. The V gene lost 1 base and the J gene lost 3 bases, with 10 bases spanning the gap. CDR3 in amino acids: CASSLLAGYTGELFF. The CDR3 DNA reads as TGCGCCAGCAGCTTGTTGGCAGGGTACACCGGGGAGCTGTTTTTT. Based on the CDR3 plus reference TRBV5-1 and TRBJ2-2, the full variable domain is KAGVTQTPRYLIKTRGQQVTLSCSPISGHRSVSWYQQTPGQGLQFLFEYFSETQRNKGNFPGRFSGRQFSNSRSEMNVSTLELGDSALYLCASSLLAGYTGELFFGEGSRLTVL.

This clonotype was seen repeatedly, ten times or more. The rearrangement joins TRBV20-1 to TRBJ2-6, with D hard to call. This CDR3 has 13 residues. V was shortened by 6 bases and J by 0 bases, with 6 bases between the two germline ends. The germline CDR1 and CDR2 sequences are DFQATT and SNEGSKA (reference sequence). CDR3 residues: CSAPPSGANVLTF. The CDR3 DNA sequence: TGCAGTGCCCCACCCTCTGGGGCCAACGTCCTGACTTTC.

The chain joins TRBV11-2 to TRBJ1-1; TRBD1 matches 7 bases. The CDR3 totals 12 residues. CDR1 is SGHAT and CDR2 is FQNNGV in the germline V gene. The junction had 5 bases not matched to a gene; V was cut back by 5 bases and J by 8 bases. CDR3 DNA: TGTGCCAGCAGCCTCCGGGACAGAGAAGCTTTCTTT. It specifies CASSLRDREAFF.

V and J are TRBV9 and TRBJ2-4; possibly TRBD2 for D (5 bases). Germline CDR1 SGDLS, CDR2 YYNGEE. This CDR3 contains 12 residues. The V and J ends lost 3 bases and 5 bases respectively, with 6 bases between them. The CDR3 is CASSAGENIQYF. DNA for the CDR3: TGTGCCAGCAGCGCCGGGGAAAACATTCAGTACTTC.

This sequence joins TRBV12-3 or TRBV12-4 and TRBJ1-1; TRBD1 might be the D (6 bases). V was clipped by 7 bases and J by 4 bases, with 13 bases between them. The CDR3 spans 13 residues. The CDR3 DNA reads TGTGCCAGCACAGGGGTTGGGAGCACTGAAGCTTTCTTT. Its translation is CASTGVGSTEAFF.

V gene TRBV6-1 combines with J gene TRBJ2-7; weak D call: TRBD2 (6 bases). This CDR3 contains 14 residues. Trimming took 6 bases from V and 0 from J, leaving 12 bases between them. Germline lookup yields CDR1 MNHNS and CDR2 SASEGT. DNA for the CDR3: TGTGCCAGCAGCCGGGACTTGAGCTCCTACGAGCAGTACGTC. Translation gives CASSRDLSSYEQYV.

The chain links TRBV7-9 to TRBJ2-1; 9 positions match TRBD2. The CDR3 totals 17 residues. J lost 7 bases, V lost 3 bases, and 13 bases had no gene match. CDR1 is SEHNR and CDR2 is FQNEAQ in the germline V gene (reference sequence). The CDR3 DNA follows: TGTGCCAGCAGCTTCAAAGGGACTAGCCTAACACCTAATGAGCAGTTCTTC. Protein product: CASSFKGTSLTPNEQFF.